This T cell receptor (beta chain) comes out of a study of blood T cell repertoires in COVID-19 (dated by TCRdb to 2018 to 2021). Background on the whole study: Collaborator samples came from the United States, Italy and Spain and covered acute and convalescent phases of COVID-19. The prospective study material was composed of cDNA or gDNA derived from T cells, B-cell-depleted T cells, or PBMCs. Deeply sampled blood TCRbeta repertoires from subjects exposed to, actively infected with, or recovered from COVID-19 were included in the dataset. A freely available public database, intended as a resource for researchers studying the immune response to SARS-CoV-2, is where the repertoires were released. The samples were drawn from the first 160 participants of the ongoing ImmuneRACE study and from 1,254 subjects provided by 6 global collaborators. The sample metadata nearly always contained a de-identified subject ID, COVID-19 status, age in years and sex. HLA class I and class II types, where available, came from metadata supplied by the sample provider rather than from assay-based typing.

Concerning this clone itself: Its binding antigen is unknown. No much larger clone is present one base from it, and per-base qualities are unavailable.

CDR1 and CDR2 are drawn from the germline V gene: SNHLY, FYNNEI. Counted from cysteine to phenylalanine, this CDR3 has 16 amino acids. Only CDR3 DNA is held: 48 bases, read in frame from base 1. Trimming removed 7 bases from V and 5 bases from J; the gene matches leave 14 bases unexplained. Participants in the prospective study were enrolled through a virtual design, were aged about 18 to 89 years, and lived in 24 United States geographic areas. In the prospective study, participants were assigned to cohorts based on the clinical history participants reported in a screening survey and a study questionnaire. ImmuneRACE Cohort 3 recovered participants were defined by two consecutive negative NP/OP PCR tests, healthcare professional clearance, or symptom resolution. In the prospective study, mobile phlebotomists collected whole blood, serum and a nasopharyngeal or oropharyngeal swab from each participant. Participants in the prospective study had the option to provide additional blood draws and questionnaires over a roughly 2-month period. Before DNA extraction, prospective study blood samples were shipped either frozen or at room temperature.

TCRbeta CDR3 regions were amplified from genomic DNA using the immunoSEQ Assay, a bias-controlled multiplex PCR. Regarding the original processing steps: The number of nucleated cells in each sample was estimated by amplification of reference gene primers within the assay. To quantify the absolute abundance of each unique TCRbeta CDR3 rearrangement, sequence reads were collapsed and filtered. Productive Simpson clonality was computed per sample as the square root of Simpson's diversity index over productive rearrangements. Drawn from immuneACCESS, this table holds only the in-frame rearrangements with V and J called that TCRdb kept. Clones are partly lost; checked studies trace under half to an unresolved V gene and leave the rest unexplained. V and J calls and clone size are those listed in that table; D and trimming were worked out from the DNA. Here the sample has 300,000 to 350,000 clones; 70% to 90% occur a single time. The ten largest clones capture roughly 2.2% of the sample.

Points the paper makes about the study in general: The amount of clinical and demographic metadata varied by source and participant and was provided uncurated.

This chain is built from TRBV2 and TRBJ2-1, with 7 bases matching TRBD2. The sequence was collected from a man in his thirties or forties who had recovered from COVID-19. The material sequenced was PBMCs or T cells enriched from blood (not recorded which). The CDR3 loop reads CASMVSGEALNNEQFF. The DNA sequence reads TGTGCCAGCATGGTGAGCGGGGAGGCATTGAACAATGAGCAGTTCTTC.